These T cell receptor beta chains were read from a single sample in a study of glioma-infiltrating T cells. One entry per CDR3 protein, called by TCRdb with MiXCR from the multiplex PCR reads. Of fewer than 90,000 distinct CDR3 sequences in the sample, about 23% were seen once. The specimen was glioma tissue, nonneoplastic brain tissue, or PBMCs (not recorded which). Receptors originate from a human donor with low-grade glioma or glioblastoma, undergoing nonglioma brain surgery, or in good health (not recorded which). CDR3s include the opening cysteine and the closing phenylalanine or tryptophan. D genes are given only for firm matches. Expanded clones get a size class; other rows say once, few or many, or leave the size out.

d_call: -; clone_size: many; j_call: TRBJ1-6; v_call: TRBV27; cdr3_nt: TGTGCCAGCAGTTTAGAGGGGCCCCGGAATTCACCCCTCCACTTT; cdr3_aa: CASSLEGPRNSPLHF
d_call: TRBD1; clone_size: many; j_call: TRBJ1-2; v_call: TRBV5-4; cdr3_nt: TGTGCCAGCAGCGACGGGACAGGAAAGTGGCTGTCCTATGGCTACACCTTC; cdr3_aa: CASSDGTGKWLSYGYTF
d_call: -; clone_size: -; j_call: TRBJ1-1; v_call: TRBV20-1; cdr3_nt: TGCAGTGCTAGAGAGGACCTATCCGCTGAAGCTTTCTTT; cdr3_aa: CSAREDLSAEAFF
d_call: TRBD2; clone_size: few; j_call: TRBJ2-1; v_call: TRBV11-2; cdr3_nt: TGTGCCAGCAGCTCCAGAGCGGGGAGCTCCTACAATGAGCAGTTCTTC; cdr3_aa: CASSSRAGSSYNEQFF
d_call: -; clone_size: many; j_call: TRBJ2-2; v_call: TRBV6-2/TRBV6-3; cdr3_nt: TGTGCCAGCAACCGAGGGGGGGGAAACGGGGAGCTGTTTTTT; cdr3_aa: CASNRGGGNGELFF
d_call: -; clone_size: many; j_call: TRBJ2-3; v_call: TRBV2; cdr3_nt: TGTGCCAGCGAGAGGGAGAGAACACACACAGATACGCAGTATTTT; cdr3_aa: CASERERTHTDTQYF
d_call: -; clone_size: many; j_call: TRBJ1-2; v_call: TRBV6-2/TRBV6-3; cdr3_nt: TGTGCCAGCAGTTCGGGCGGCCGAAACTATGGCTACACCTTC; cdr3_aa: CASSSGGRNYGYTF
d_call: -; clone_size: medium-sized; j_call: TRBJ1-5; v_call: TRBV27; cdr3_nt: TGTGCCAGCATTACATACGATCAGCCCCAGCATTTT; cdr3_aa: CASITYDQPQHF
d_call: -; clone_size: many; j_call: TRBJ2-2; v_call: TRBV10-1; cdr3_nt: TGCGCCAGCAGGGTAGGGGCGAACACCGGGGAGCTGTTTTTT; cdr3_aa: CASRVGANTGELFF
d_call: -; clone_size: many; j_call: TRBJ2-2; v_call: TRBV6-2/TRBV6-3; cdr3_nt: TGTGCCAGCAACCGAGGGGGGGGAAACGGGGAGCTGGTTTTT; cdr3_aa: CASNRGGGNGELVF
d_call: -; clone_size: many; j_call: TRBJ1-1; v_call: TRBV15; cdr3_nt: TGTGCCACCAGCAGAGATAGGGCAGGGGACACTGAAGCTTTCTTT; cdr3_aa: CATSRDRAGDTEAFF
d_call: -; clone_size: few; j_call: TRBJ1-2; v_call: TRBV12-5; cdr3_nt: TGTGCTAGTGGTCAAATACCTAACTATGGCTACACCTTC; cdr3_aa: CASGQIPNYGYTF
d_call: -; clone_size: many; j_call: TRBJ2-5; v_call: TRBV7-9; cdr3_nt: TGTGCCAGCAGCCCAGCTACTGGGAACCAAGAGACCCAGTACTTC; cdr3_aa: CASSPATGNQETQYF
d_call: -; clone_size: many; j_call: TRBJ2-7; v_call: TRBV3-1; cdr3_nt: TGTGCCAGCAGCCACGCCTACGAGCAGTACTTC; cdr3_aa: CASSHAYEQYF
d_call: TRBD1; clone_size: -; j_call: TRBJ1-4; v_call: TRBV12-3/TRBV12-4; cdr3_nt: TGTGCCAGCAGCTCGGGACAGGGAATGGGAACTAATGAAAAACTGTTTTTT; cdr3_aa: CASSSGQGMGTNEKLFF
d_call: TRBD1; clone_size: many; j_call: TRBJ2-7; v_call: TRBV6-1; cdr3_nt: TGTGCCAGCACTCGACAGGGGAGAGAAAACGAGCAGTACTTC; cdr3_aa: CASTRQGRENEQYF
d_call: -; clone_size: -; j_call: TRBJ1-2; v_call: TRBV2; cdr3_nt: TGTGTCAGCAGCCTAGCGGGGTATGGCTACACCTTC; cdr3_aa: CVSSLAGYGYTF
d_call: -; clone_size: many; j_call: TRBJ2-7; v_call: TRBV2; cdr3_nt: TGTGCCAGCAGTCCGGCACCGGGACTCGAGCAGTACTTC; cdr3_aa: CASSPAPGLEQYF